The 12 T cell receptor beta chains listed next were all sequenced from one sample in a study of cytotoxic CD8 clonotypes in ibrutinib-treated CLL. Measured with immunoSEQ multiplex PCR; TCRdb has only the in-frame clones, and not every one. Of 150,000 to 200,000 clones detected, under 90% appear once; the ten largest clones hold around 4.5%. Sequenced here: PBMCs, sampled after 24 months of ibrutinib treatment. The receptors were gathered from a human donor with chronic lymphocytic leukemia.

The rearrangement uses TRBV19 and TRBJ1-5, with D perhaps matching TRBD1 (6 bases). Germline-derived CDR1 and CDR2 are LNHDA and SQIVND (reference sequence). The length of the CDR3 is 15 residues. V was shortened by 5 bases and J by 1 base, with 12 bases between the two germline ends. Written as DNA, the CDR3 is TGTGCCAGTAGTGCTTACACAGGGAGCAATCAGCCCCAGCATTTT. Its translation is CASSAYTGSNQPQHF.

The chain combines TRBV6-5 with TRBJ1-2; D is uncertain. CDR3 length equals 13 residues. Trimming removed 6 bases at V and 4 bases at J, with 12 bases between. The germline V gene encodes CDR1 MNHEY and CDR2 SVGAGI. CDR3 nucleotides: TGTGCCAGCAGGACACAGAGCCTCTATGGCTACACCTTC. The encoded protein is CASRTQSLYGYTF.

This chain joins TRBV7-9 and TRBJ2-5, with D uncertain. Germline values: CDR1 SEHNR, CDR2 FQNEAQ (reference sequence). This CDR3 region has 11 residues. Deletions cut 3 bases from V and 5 bases from J, with 4 bases between. DNA of the CDR3: TGTGCCAGCAGCTTCCGGGAGACCCAGTACTTC. Its translation: CASSFRETQYF.

V gene TRBV5-1 combines with J gene TRBJ2-7, with 10 bases fitting TRBD2. The CDR3 consists of 16 residues. V lost 4 bases, J lost 6 bases, and 13 bases stayed unmatched. Germline lookup yields CDR1 SGHRS and CDR2 YFSETQ. CDR3 region: CASSPTPGTSELEQYF. CDR3 sequence (DNA): TGCGCCAGCAGCCCCACGCCCGGGACTAGCGAGCTCGAGCAGTACTTC.

The chain is built from TRBV6-5 and TRBJ2-7; the D call may be TRBD1 or TRBD2 (5 bases each). CDR1 is MNHEY and CDR2 is SVGAGI in the germline V gene. V was trimmed by 6 bases and J by 3 bases, leaving 15 bases between them. The CDR3 has 14 residues. The chain's CDR3 is CASRTGTLGYEQYF. CDR3 bases: TGTGCCAGCAGGACCGGGACCTTGGGCTACGAGCAGTACTTC.

The chain links TRBV7-9 to TRBJ2-3; 10 positions match TRBD2. V lost 2 bases and J lost 0; bases outside the gene matches: 8. Germline CDR1 and CDR2: SEHNR and FQNEAQ (reference sequence). The CDR3 is made up of 18 amino acids. The CDR3 DNA reads as TGTGCCAGCAGCTTATTCCCCTGGACTAGCGGTAGCACAGATACGCAGTATTTT. Translated: CASSLFPWTSGSTDTQYF.

The V and J genes are TRBV6-5 and TRBJ1-3, with 7 bases that match TRBD1. This CDR3 has 15 residues. CDR1 is MNHEY, CDR2 SVGAGI, per germline. Trimming cost V 5 bases and J 4 bases; bases outside gene matches: 8. CDR3 coding DNA: TGTGCCAGCAGTCCCCCCTCGGACAGGGGAAACACCATATATTTT. Translated, it gives CASSPPSDRGNTIYF.

This sequence joins TRBV5-1 and TRBJ2-3; a possible D gene is TRBD2 (7 bases). The CDR3 totals 15 residues. V gave up 4 bases and J gave up 5 bases, with 17 bases separating them. CDR1 is SGHRS and CDR2 is YFSETQ in the germline V gene. The CDR3 protein is CASSPGAGVVDTQYF. For the CDR3, the DNA is TGCGCCAGCAGCCCGGGGGCGGGGGTTGTAGATACGCAGTATTTT.

This chain links TRBV29-1 with TRBJ2-4, with TRBD2 identical over 7 bases. CDR1 SQVTM and CDR2 ANQGSEA come from the germline V gene. The length of the CDR3 is 15 residues. Trimming cost V 5 bases and J 8 bases; bases outside gene matches: 15. CDR3 DNA: TGCAGCGTTACCAGGGCTAGCGGACTTCAAGACATTCAGTACTTC. This gives the protein CSVTRASGLQDIQYF.

The chain's CDR3 is CASSRGLEETQYF. CDR3 sequence (DNA): TGTGCCAGCAGTAGAGGACTCGAAGAGACCCAGTACTTC. The chain recombines TRBV6-5 with TRBJ2-5, with a weak D call TRBD2 (5 bases). Germline V CDR1 and CDR2: MNHEY, SVGAGI. The V and J ends lost 5 bases and 3 bases respectively, with 10 bases between them. The CDR3 spans 13 residues.

This rearrangement joins TRBV9 to TRBJ1-1, with a tentative D call TRBD1 (6 bases). CDR1 SGDLS and CDR2 YYNGEE come from the germline V gene. The CDR3 length is 16 residues. With 4 bases removed from V and 0 bases from J, the gap between germline ends came to 16 bases. The CDR3 region has the DNA TGTGCCAGCAGCCCGTCAGGGGTGCGATTGAACACTGAAGCTTTCTTT. Its translation: CASSPSGVRLNTEAFF. Together with reference TRBV9 and TRBJ1-1, the CDR3 gives the full variable domain: DSGVTQTPKHLITATGQRVTLRCSPRSGDLSVYWYQQSLDQGLQFLIQYYNGEERAKGNILERFSAQQFPDLHSELNLSSLELGDSALYFCASSPSGVRLNTEAFFGQGTRLTVV.

CDR3 coding DNA: TGTGCCAGTACTAGATTGGGGGGCTCCTACAATGAGCAGTTCTTC. Its translation is CASTRLGGSYNEQFF. The genes are TRBV19 and TRBJ2-1; a possible D gene is TRBD2 (6 bases). Germline lookup yields CDR1 LNHDA and CDR2 SQIVND (reference sequence). The V end was cut by 7 bases, the J end by 0 bases, with 13 bases between. The CDR3 extends over 15 amino acids.